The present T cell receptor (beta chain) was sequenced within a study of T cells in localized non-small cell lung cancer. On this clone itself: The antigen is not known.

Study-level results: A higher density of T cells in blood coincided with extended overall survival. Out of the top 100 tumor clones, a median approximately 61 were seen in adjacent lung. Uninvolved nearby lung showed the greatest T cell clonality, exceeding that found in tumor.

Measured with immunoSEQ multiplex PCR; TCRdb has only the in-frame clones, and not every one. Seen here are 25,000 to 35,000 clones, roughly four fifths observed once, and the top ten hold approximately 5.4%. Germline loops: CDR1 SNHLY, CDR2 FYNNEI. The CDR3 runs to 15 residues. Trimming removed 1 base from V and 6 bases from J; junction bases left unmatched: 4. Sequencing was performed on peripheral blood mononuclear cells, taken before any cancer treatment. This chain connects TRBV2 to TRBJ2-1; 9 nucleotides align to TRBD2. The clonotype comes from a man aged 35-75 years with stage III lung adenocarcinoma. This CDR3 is CASSEVAGGTNEQFF. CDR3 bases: TGTGCCAGCAGTGAAGTGGCGGGAGGGACCAATGAGCAGTTCTTC.